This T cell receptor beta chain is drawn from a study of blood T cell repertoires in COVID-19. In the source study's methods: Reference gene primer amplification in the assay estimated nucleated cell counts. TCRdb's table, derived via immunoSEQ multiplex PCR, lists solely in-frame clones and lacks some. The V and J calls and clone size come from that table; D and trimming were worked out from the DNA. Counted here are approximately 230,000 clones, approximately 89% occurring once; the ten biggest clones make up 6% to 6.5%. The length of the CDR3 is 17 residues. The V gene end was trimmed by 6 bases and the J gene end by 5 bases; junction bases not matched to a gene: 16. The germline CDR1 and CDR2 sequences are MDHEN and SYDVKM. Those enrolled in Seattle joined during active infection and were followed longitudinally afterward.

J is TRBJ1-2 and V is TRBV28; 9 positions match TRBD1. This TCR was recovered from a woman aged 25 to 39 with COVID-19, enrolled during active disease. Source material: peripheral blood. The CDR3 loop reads CASRMGLGGTGQYGYTF. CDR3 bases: TGTGCCAGCAGGATGGGTCTTGGGGGGACAGGGCAATATGGCTACACCTTC.